A selection of T cell receptor beta chains follows, all from one sample in a study of T cell responses to AZD1222 COVID-19 vaccine. Using immunoSEQ multiplex PCR, the repertoire was profiled, and TCRdb retains in-frame clones only, with some absent. The data hold about 130,000 clones, with around 90% observed a single time. The starting material was peripheral blood, obtained on day 0 of AZD1222 vaccination. The receptors shown here come from an adult in good health. The conserved cysteine and the conserved F or W are not part of the CDR3 here. The order of the fields is clone size, V gene, J gene, CDR3 protein. The listing skips clone size in some rows; elsewhere it reads once, few, many or a size class.

clone size: -
V gene: TRBV10-1
J gene: TRBJ2-3
CDR3 protein: ASSEVGTDTQY

clone size: -
V gene: TRBV7-3
J gene: TRBJ2-1
CDR3 protein: ASSFAQGNHNEQF

clone size: -
V gene: TRBV4-2
J gene: TRBJ1-2
CDR3 protein: ASSQVGQGAAGYT

clone size: -
V gene: TRBV7-9
J gene: TRBJ2-7
CDR3 protein: ASSRMGLFQQY

clone size: -
V gene: TRBV5-1
J gene: TRBJ2-4
CDR3 protein: ASSVDSPKNIQY

clone size: -
V gene: TRBV7-2
J gene: TRBJ2-5
CDR3 protein: ASSLSGGSSETQY

clone size: -
V gene: TRBV27
J gene: TRBJ1-3
CDR3 protein: ASSPSGVSSGNTIY

clone size: -
V gene: TRBV7-3
J gene: TRBJ2-1
CDR3 protein: ASSYLAGSYNEQF

clone size: few
V gene: TRBV7-2
J gene: TRBJ1-4
CDR3 protein: ASSPQVGSTNEKLF

clone size: -
V gene: TRBV4-2
J gene: TRBJ1-6
CDR3 protein: ASSQVGGQGNSPLH

clone size: -
V gene: TRBV12-5
J gene: TRBJ1-5
CDR3 protein: ASGFGEHQPQH

clone size: -
V gene: TRBV4-2
J gene: TRBJ1-4
CDR3 protein: ASSQRRSLASNEKLF

clone size: -
V gene: TRBV27
J gene: TRBJ1-2
CDR3 protein: ASSSQKTGGAWNGYT

clone size: once
V gene: TRBV7-9
J gene: TRBJ1-1
CDR3 protein: ASSHLQTGTTEAF

clone size: -
V gene: TRBV5-6
J gene: TRBJ2-3
CDR3 protein: ASSLGRGSFTDTQY

clone size: -
V gene: TRBV7-2
J gene: TRBJ2-3
CDR3 protein: ASSTTSGGTSQY

clone size: -
V gene: TRBV2
J gene: TRBJ2-5
CDR3 protein: ASGPLGGAGETQY

clone size: -
V gene: TRBV2
J gene: TRBJ1-5
CDR3 protein: ASRQGSGGQPQH

clone size: -
V gene: TRBV5-1
J gene: TRBJ1-1
CDR3 protein: ASSLGRDAHVSDTEAF

clone size: -
V gene: TRBV7-9
J gene: TRBJ2-1
CDR3 protein: ASTLGLANEQF

clone size: -
V gene: TRBV6-5
J gene: TRBJ1-2
CDR3 protein: ATEPTVNYGYT

clone size: -
V gene: TRBV5-4
J gene: TRBJ1-4
CDR3 protein: ASSLAGGQGRKLF

clone size: -
V gene: TRBV14
J gene: TRBJ1-1
CDR3 protein: ASSPPTMAEGLNTEAF

clone size: -
V gene: TRBV5-6
J gene: TRBJ2-7
CDR3 protein: ASSWRDTGSYEQY

clone size: -
V gene: TRBV3-1/TRBV3-2
J gene: TRBJ2-7
CDR3 protein: ASSQGRISYEQY

clone size: -
V gene: TRBV6-5
J gene: TRBJ2-5
CDR3 protein: ASSYGSIQETQY

clone size: -
V gene: TRBV11-3
J gene: TRBJ2-3
CDR3 protein: ASSRDPTDTQY

clone size: few
V gene: TRBV4-2
J gene: TRBJ2-5
CDR3 protein: ASSQDLTSGVGETQY

clone size: -
V gene: TRBV5-1
J gene: TRBJ2-1
CDR3 protein: ASSGAAGGGFYNEQF

clone size: -
V gene: TRBV18
J gene: TRBJ2-7
CDR3 protein: ASSPPGFPFEQY

clone size: -
V gene: TRBV9
J gene: TRBJ2-1
CDR3 protein: ASSVGSGSSYNEQF

clone size: -
V gene: TRBV6-5
J gene: TRBJ2-5
CDR3 protein: ASMSGQETQY

clone size: -
V gene: TRBV19
J gene: TRBJ2-5
CDR3 protein: ASSRTGTKQETQY

clone size: -
V gene: TRBV11-2
J gene: TRBJ1-1
CDR3 protein: ASSFTRDTEAF

clone size: -
V gene: TRBV18
J gene: TRBJ1-2
CDR3 protein: ASSPLRDDGYT

clone size: -
V gene: TRBV2
J gene: TRBJ1-6
CDR3 protein: ASSGEADNSPLH

clone size: -
V gene: TRBV7-2
J gene: TRBJ2-2
CDR3 protein: ASSSRQGTGELF

clone size: -
V gene: TRBV4-1
J gene: TRBJ1-4
CDR3 protein: ASSQSRSSTNEKLF

clone size: -
V gene: TRBV2
J gene: TRBJ1-3
CDR3 protein: ASSESKVAGNTIY

clone size: -
V gene: TRBV6-2/TRBV6-3
J gene: TRBJ2-7
CDR3 protein: ASRYRDVTYEQY

clone size: -
V gene: TRBV11-2
J gene: TRBJ2-2
CDR3 protein: ASSLDSGRYTGELF

clone size: -
V gene: TRBV5-6
J gene: TRBJ2-4
CDR3 protein: ASSLAGLENIQY

clone size: -
V gene: TRBV19
J gene: TRBJ2-7
CDR3 protein: ATSARDRPYEQY

clone size: -
V gene: TRBV18
J gene: TRBJ1-1
CDR3 protein: ASSPGEDTEAF

clone size: few
V gene: TRBV2
J gene: TRBJ2-1
CDR3 protein: ASSGIVGLAGANEQF

clone size: -
V gene: TRBV18
J gene: TRBJ1-6
CDR3 protein: ASSPRGQVPQESSALH

clone size: -
V gene: TRBV5-5
J gene: TRBJ1-5
CDR3 protein: ASSLEDSQPQH

clone size: -
V gene: TRBV28
J gene: TRBJ1-2
CDR3 protein: ASSRTSPNYGYT

clone size: few
V gene: TRBV12-3/TRBV12-4
J gene: TRBJ2-7
CDR3 protein: ATGTSGIYEQY

clone size: -
V gene: TRBV5-4
J gene: TRBJ2-1
CDR3 protein: ASSAASSGSPRYNEQF

clone size: -
V gene: TRBV28
J gene: TRBJ2-7
CDR3 protein: ASTVGSQSYEQY

clone size: -
V gene: TRBV30
J gene: TRBJ2-5
CDR3 protein: AWEGGLETQY

clone size: once
V gene: TRBV5-4
J gene: TRBJ2-5
CDR3 protein: ASSHPGERSQETQY

clone size: once
V gene: TRBV6-4
J gene: TRBJ2-1
CDR3 protein: ASSEAQYNEQF

clone size: -
V gene: TRBV5-1
J gene: TRBJ1-2
CDR3 protein: ASSLGREGYT

clone size: -
V gene: TRBV7-3
J gene: TRBJ2-1
CDR3 protein: ASSPPTVNEQF

clone size: -
V gene: TRBV5-8
J gene: TRBJ1-1
CDR3 protein: ASSLGEGYRAF

clone size: -
V gene: TRBV5-1
J gene: TRBJ2-1
CDR3 protein: ASSFGGNEQF

clone size: -
V gene: TRBV7-9
J gene: TRBJ2-3
CDR3 protein: ASSLGPAGGLDRSQY